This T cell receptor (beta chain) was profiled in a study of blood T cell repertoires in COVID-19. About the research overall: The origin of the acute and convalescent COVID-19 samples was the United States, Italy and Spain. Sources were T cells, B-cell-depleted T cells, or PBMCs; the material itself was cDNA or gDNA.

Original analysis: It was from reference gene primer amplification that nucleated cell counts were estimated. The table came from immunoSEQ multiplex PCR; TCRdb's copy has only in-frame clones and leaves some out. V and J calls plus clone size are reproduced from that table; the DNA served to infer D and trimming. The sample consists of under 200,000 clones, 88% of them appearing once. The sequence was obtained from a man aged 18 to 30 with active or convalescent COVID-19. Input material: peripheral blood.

The CDR3, as DNA: TGTGCCAGCAGTGAAGGAGACGGACAGGGGAGGACTTTCTTT. This gives the protein CASSEGDGQGRTFF. The chain combines TRBV6-1 with TRBJ1-1; 9 bases agree with TRBD1. Germline CDR1 MNHNS, CDR2 SASEGT. This CDR3 spans 14 amino acids. V gave up 1 base and J gave up 12 bases; unmatched junction bases: 9.